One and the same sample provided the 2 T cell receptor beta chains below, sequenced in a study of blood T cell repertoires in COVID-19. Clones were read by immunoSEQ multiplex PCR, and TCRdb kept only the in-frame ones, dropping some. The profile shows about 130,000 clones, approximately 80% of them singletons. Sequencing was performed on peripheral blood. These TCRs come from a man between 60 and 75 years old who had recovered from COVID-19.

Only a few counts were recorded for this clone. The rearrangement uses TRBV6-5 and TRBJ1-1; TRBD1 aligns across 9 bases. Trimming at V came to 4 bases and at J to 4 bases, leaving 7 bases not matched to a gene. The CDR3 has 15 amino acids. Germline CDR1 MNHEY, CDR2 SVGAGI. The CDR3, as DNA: TGTGCCAGCAGTTCTAAGGGACAGGGAAGCACTGAAGCTTTCTTT. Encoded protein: CASSSKGQGSTEAFF.

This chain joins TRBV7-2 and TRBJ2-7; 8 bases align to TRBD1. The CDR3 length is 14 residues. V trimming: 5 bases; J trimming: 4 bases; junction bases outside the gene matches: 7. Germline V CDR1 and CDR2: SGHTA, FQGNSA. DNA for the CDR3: TGTGCCAGCAGCCCGGGGACAGGCCCTTACGAGCAGTACTTC. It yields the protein CASSPGTGPYEQYF. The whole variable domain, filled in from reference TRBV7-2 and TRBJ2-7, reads GAGVSQSPSNKVTEKGKDVELRCDPISGHTALYWYRQSLGQGLEFLIYFQGNSAPDKSGLPSDRFSAERTGGSVSTLTIQRTQQEDSAVYLCASSPGTGPYEQYFGPGTRLTVT.